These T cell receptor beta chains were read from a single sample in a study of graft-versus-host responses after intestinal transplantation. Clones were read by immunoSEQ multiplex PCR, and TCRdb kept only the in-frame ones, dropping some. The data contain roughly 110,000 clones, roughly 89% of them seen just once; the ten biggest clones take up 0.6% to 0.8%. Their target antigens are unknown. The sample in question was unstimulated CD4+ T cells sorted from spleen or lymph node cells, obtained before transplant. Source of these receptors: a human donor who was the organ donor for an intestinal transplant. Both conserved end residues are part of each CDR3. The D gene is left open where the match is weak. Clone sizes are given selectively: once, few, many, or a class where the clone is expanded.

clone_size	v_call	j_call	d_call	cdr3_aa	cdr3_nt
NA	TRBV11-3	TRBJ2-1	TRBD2	CASSQAGTSGSYEQFF	TGTGCCAGCAGCCAAGCCGGGACTAGCGGGAGCTATGAGCAGTTCTTC
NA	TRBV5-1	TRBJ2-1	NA	CASSLGGYNEQFF	TGCGCCAGCAGCTTGGGGGGGTACAATGAGCAGTTCTTC
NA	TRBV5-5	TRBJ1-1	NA	CASSLSPGRDTEAFF	TGTGCCAGCAGCTTGAGCCCAGGTAGGGACACTGAAGCTTTCTTT
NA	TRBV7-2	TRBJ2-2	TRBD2	CASSLDGTSGMRELFF	TGTGCCAGCAGCCTCGACGGGACTAGCGGGATGAGGGAGCTGTTTTTT
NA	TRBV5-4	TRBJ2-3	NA	CASSRPEGADTQYF	TGTGCCAGCAGCCGGCCCGAGGGCGCAGATACGCAGTATTTT
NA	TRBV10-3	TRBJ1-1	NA	CAISVQNTEAFF	TGTGCCATCAGTGTACAGAACACTGAAGCTTTCTTT
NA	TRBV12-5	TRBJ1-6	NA	CASGVAGGSSPLHF	TGTGCTAGTGGTGTCGCGGGAGGGAGTTCACCCCTCCACTTT
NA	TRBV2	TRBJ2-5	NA	CASRQTGRGIQYF	TGTGCCAGCAGACAGACAGGGAGGGGGATCCAGTACTTC
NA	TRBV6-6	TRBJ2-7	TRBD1	CASSYRTGAYGQYF	TGTGCCAGCAGCTATAGGACAGGAGCCTACGGGCAGTACTTC
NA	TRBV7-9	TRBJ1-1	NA	CASSLREGGSEAFF	TGTGCCAGCAGCTTAAGGGAGGGCGGCTCTGAAGCTTTCTTT
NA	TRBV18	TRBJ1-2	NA	CASSPPPGRDGYTF	TGTGCCAGCTCACCACCACCGGGAAGGGATGGCTACACCTTC
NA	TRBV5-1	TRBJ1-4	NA	CASSLDGSNEKLFF	TGCGCCAGCAGCTTGGACGGCTCTAATGAAAAACTGTTTTTT
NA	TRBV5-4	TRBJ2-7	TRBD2	CASSPGLALEQYF	TGTGCCAGCAGCCCGGGACTAGCGCTCGAGCAGTACTTC
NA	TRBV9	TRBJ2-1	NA	CASSVDESSYNEQFF	TGTGCCAGCAGCGTGGACGAGAGCTCCTACAATGAGCAGTTCTTC
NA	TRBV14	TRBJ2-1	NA	CASSPFGERKQFF	TGTGCCAGCAGCCCGTTTGGGGAACGCAAGCAGTTCTTC
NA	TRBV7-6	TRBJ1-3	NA	CASSLEAGNTIYF	TGTGCCAGCAGCTTGGAGGCGGGAAACACCATATATTTT
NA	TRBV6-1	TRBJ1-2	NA	CASRPGRSAYGYTF	TGTGCCAGCAGACCGGGACGCTCGGCGTATGGCTACACCTTC
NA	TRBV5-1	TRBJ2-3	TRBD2	CASSRREGTQYF	TGCGCCAGCAGCCGTCGGGAGGGTACGCAGTATTTT
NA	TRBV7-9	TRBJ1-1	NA	CASSPTSDRLNTEAFF	TGTGCCAGCAGCCCAACCTCAGACAGGCTGAACACTGAAGCTTTCTTT
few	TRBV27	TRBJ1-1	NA	CASSLQGRTEAFF	TGTGCCAGCAGTTTGCAGGGTCGCACTGAAGCTTTCTTT
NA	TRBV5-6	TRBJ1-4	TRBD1	CASSLDRGEKLFF	TGTGCCAGCAGTTTGGACAGGGGCGAAAAACTGTTTTTT
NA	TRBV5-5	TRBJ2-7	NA	CASSWSLGGDDPREQYF	TGTGCCAGCAGCTGGTCTCTGGGCGGGGACGACCCCCGCGAGCAGTACTTC